Below, 32 T cell receptor beta chains from the same sample are listed, as sequenced in a study of control samples from healthy donors and cancer patients. Only in-frame clones appear in the TCRdb table, and some are missing; sequencing was by immunoSEQ multiplex PCR. The sample lists 100,000 to 150,000 clones; approximately 92% were seen once. The sequenced material came from blood. These receptors all come from a man between 18 and 35 years old in good health.

The chain combines TRBV6-5 with TRBJ1-2; the D gene is possibly TRBD1 (6 bases). V lost 8 bases and J lost 6, with 16 bases in between. The CDR3 length is 13 residues. In germline, CDR1 is MNHEY, CDR2 SVGAGI. CDR3 sequence reads: CASLQGMVDGYTF. For the CDR3, the DNA is TGTGCCAGCCTCCAGGGGATGGTGGATGGCTACACCTTC.

V gene TRBV19 combines with J gene TRBJ1-5, with TRBD1 as a possible D gene (5 bases). V was pared by 5 bases and J by 2 bases, with 22 bases between. The CDR3 runs 18 residues. CDR1 is LNHDA and CDR2 is SQIVND in the germline V gene (reference sequence). The CDR3, as DNA: TGTGCCAGTAGTGGGGCCCCGAAGGGGACCTGGGGCAATCAGCCCCAGCATTTT. Its protein product is CASSGAPKGTWGNQPQHF.

This chain connects TRBV2 to TRBJ1-1, with D unresolved. The CDR3 contains 15 residues. Trimming took off 3 bases at V and 0 bases at J, with 11 bases between the two ends. Looked up from germline, CDR1 is SNHLY and CDR2 is FYNNEI. CDR3 sequence: CASSDLRGLNTEAFF. CDR3 nucleotide sequence: TGTGCCAGCAGTGACTTGCGGGGTTTGAACACTGAAGCTTTCTTT.

The V gene is TRBV7-2, the J gene TRBJ1-2; D is undetermined. Per germline, CDR1 SGHTA and CDR2 FQGNSA. The CDR3 consists of 16 residues. Trimming took 5 bases from V and 3 from J, leaving 19 bases between them. The CDR3 nucleotides are TGTGCCAGCAGCCCCCGTTTTATCTCTGGGTACTATGGCTACACCTTC. Translated: CASSPRFISGYYGYTF.

The rearrangement uses TRBV13 and TRBJ1-4; 10 positions agree with TRBD1. Germline CDR1 and CDR2: PRHDT and FYEKMQ (reference sequence). The CDR3 loop spans 16 amino acids. Losses at the gene ends were 2 bases for V and 5 bases for J; bases not matched to a gene: 5. CDR3 in DNA: TGTGCCAGCAGCTTAAGGTTGGACAGGGGGAATGAAAAACTGTTTTTT. Protein: CASSLRLDRGNEKLFF.

The rearrangement joins TRBV3-1 (or the pseudogene TRBV3-2) to TRBJ2-1, with 7 bases identical to TRBD2. Trimming took 3 bases from V and 1 from J; bases not matched to a gene: 3. From germline, CDR1 is LGHDT and CDR2 YNNKEL (reference sequence). The CDR3 covers 15 residues. CDR3 bases: TGTGCCAGCAGCCAGGGGGGGACTTCCTACAATGAGCAGTTCTTC. Translated, it gives CASSQGGTSYNEQFF.

The J gene is TRBJ2-7, the V gene TRBV6-2 or TRBV6-3; D perhaps matches TRBD2 (5 bases). Trimming removed 4 bases from V and 0 bases from J, with 10 bases in between. CDR1 and CDR2 from the germline V gene are MNHEY and SVGEGT. The CDR3 contains 14 residues. The CDR3 DNA sequence: TGTGCCAGCAGTTGGGAGCGTACCTCCTACGAGCAGTACTTC. Protein sequence: CASSWERTSYEQYF.

This sequence joins TRBV12-5 and TRBJ2-1; TRBD1 aligns across 8 bases. V lost 5 bases and J lost 0; bases outside the gene matches: 6. CDR3 size: 16 residues. From germline, CDR1 is LGHNT and CDR2 FRNRAP. The CDR3: CASGPGTGNSYNEQFF. CDR3 bases: TGTGCTAGTGGTCCCGGGACAGGAAACTCCTACAATGAGCAGTTCTTC.

This chain uses TRBV13 with TRBJ1-4; D not resolved. V gave up 0 bases and J gave up 3 bases, with 8 bases separating them. The CDR3 length is 15 residues. Germline V gives CDR1 PRHDT, CDR2 FYEKMQ (reference sequence). CDR3 bases: TGTGCCAGCAGCTTAGGCCTCAGCCCTAATGAAAAACTGTTTTTT. It codes for CASSLGLSPNEKLFF.

This clone appeared a single time. V is TRBV7-6 and J is TRBJ1-5; D perhaps matches TRBD1 (5 bases). Per germline, CDR1 SGHVS and CDR2 FNYEAQ. The CDR3 spans 13 residues. V dropped 1 base and J dropped 5 bases, with 6 bases sitting between them. DNA for the CDR3: TGTGCCAGCAGCTTAGTGGGGGATCAGCCCCAGCATTTT. Its protein product is CASSLVGDQPQHF.

The chain combines TRBV5-4 with TRBJ1-1, with TRBD1 matching over 9 bases. The CDR3 has 15 residues. Germline-derived CDR1 and CDR2 are SGHNT and YYREEE (reference sequence). V gave up 0 bases and J gave up 1 base; unmatched junction bases: 1. The CDR3 loop reads CASSLVGQGNTEAFF. In DNA, the CDR3 is TGTGCCAGCAGCTTGGTGGGACAGGGGAACACTGAAGCTTTCTTT.

In this sample, this clone turned up once. This sequence joins TRBV5-1 and TRBJ2-4; D remains ambiguous. The length of the CDR3 is 14 residues. V lost 0 bases and J 7 bases, leaving 11 bases between the germline ends. Germline V gene lookup returns CDR1 SGHRS and CDR2 YFSETQ. CDR3 in DNA: TGCGCCAGCAGCTTGGCCCCGGACCTGAACATTCAGTACTTC. Encoded protein: CASSLAPDLNIQYF.

The chain has TRBV7-2 and TRBJ2-7, with TRBD1 as a possible D gene (6 bases). The CDR3 covers 14 residues. V was cut by 5 bases and J by 2 bases, with 13 bases left in between. Germline V gene sequence: CDR1 SGHTA, CDR2 FQGNSA. The CDR3 sequence: CASSLQRGTYEQYF. The CDR3 DNA reads as TGTGCCAGCAGCCTCCAGAGGGGGACCTACGAGCAGTACTTC.

A single count supports this clone. V usage is TRBV28 and J usage is TRBJ2-7; D may correspond to TRBD1 or TRBD2 (6 bases each). The V gene lost 3 bases and the J gene lost 0 bases, with 12 bases spanning the gap. Per the germline V gene, CDR1 is MDHEN and CDR2 is SYDVKM. This CDR3 contains 15 residues. The CDR3 DNA follows: TGTGCCAGCAGTTTGGGGGGCTCGAACTCCTACGAGCAGTACTTC. This gives the protein CASSLGGSNSYEQYF. Complete variable domain (other parts from reference TRBV28 and TRBJ2-7): DVKVTQSSRYLVKRTGEKVFLECVQDMDHENMFWYRQDPGLGLRLIYFSYDVKMKEKGDIPEGYSVSREKKERFSLILESASTNQTSMYLCASSLGGSNSYEQYFGPGTRLTVT.

The V call is TRBV3-1 (or the pseudogene TRBV3-2), the J call TRBJ1-2, with D unresolved. CDR3 size: 13 residues. Trimming removed 1 base from V and 6 bases from J, with 9 bases in between. Per germline, CDR1 LGHDT and CDR2 YNNKEL (reference sequence). CDR3 sequence: CASSQVNINGYTF. The DNA of the CDR3 is TGTGCCAGCAGCCAAGTTAATATCAATGGCTACACCTTC.

The genes are TRBV2 and TRBJ1-4, with 7 bases that match TRBD1. Germline V gene sequence: CDR1 SNHLY, CDR2 FYNNEI. The CDR3 runs 14 residues. V was pared by 4 bases and J by 7 bases, with 6 bases of the junction left unmatched. CDR3 DNA: TGTGCCAGCAGTGGACAGGGTTTTGGTGAAAAACTGTTTTTT. Protein product: CASSGQGFGEKLFF. Full variable domain (missing parts from reference TRBV2 and TRBJ1-4): EPEVTQTPSHQVTQMGQEVILRCVPISNHLYFYWYRQILGQKVEFLVSFYNNEISEKSEIFDDQFSVERPDGSNFTLKIRSTKLEDSAMYFCASSGQGFGEKLFFGSGTQLSVL.

The rearrangement uses TRBV6-6 and TRBJ2-2, with 10 bases lining up with TRBD2. With V trimmed by 7 bases and J by 7 bases, 9 bases remained unmatched. The germline V gene encodes CDR1 MNHNY and CDR2 SVGAGI (reference sequence). This CDR3 has 15 residues. CDR3 DNA sequence: TGTGCCAGCACCAACCCGGGACTAGCGAACGGGGAGCTGTTTTTT. It encodes CASTNPGLANGELFF.

V is TRBV24-1 and J is TRBJ2-5, with TRBD1 identical over 7 bases. The CDR3 spans 15 residues. Unmatched junction bases numbered 6, after V lost 1 base and J lost 5 bases. CDR1 and CDR2 from the germline V gene are KGHDR and SFDVKD. The CDR3, as DNA: TGTGCCACCAGTGATTTTAGGGGGCGCGGGGAGACCCAGTACTTC. Its translation: CATSDFRGRGETQYF.

This clone is a singleton in its sample. V gene TRBV9 combines with J gene TRBJ2-2, with 7 bases lining up with TRBD2. Germline CDR1 reads SGDLS; CDR2 reads YYNGEE. This CDR3 comprises 15 residues. The J segment lost 7 bases and the V segment lost 4 bases, leaving 10 bases of the junction unmatched. The CDR3 DNA reads as TGTGCCAGCAGCCTCCAGCGGGATTGGGTCGGGGAGCTGTTTTTT. It specifies CASSLQRDWVGELFF.

The V and J genes are TRBV19 and TRBJ1-1, with D perhaps TRBD1 (5 bases). Looked up from germline, CDR1 is LNHDA and CDR2 is SQIVND (reference sequence). The V end was cut by 5 bases, the J end by 8 bases, with 21 bases between. The CDR3 is 15 amino acids. The CDR3 region has the DNA TGTGCCAGTAGTTTGAAGACAGTACCTGGAGGGGAAGCTTTCTTT. Protein: CASSLKTVPGGEAFF.

The V gene is TRBV24-1, the J gene TRBJ1-4, with 7 bases matching TRBD1. Germline V lookup: CDR1 KGHDR, CDR2 SFDVKD. The V segment lost 2 bases and the J segment 10 bases; nucleotides outside the gene matches: 6. This CDR3 is built from 14 residues. The CDR3 reads CATSDSGTDAKLFF. CDR3 nucleotides: TGTGCCACCAGTGATTCCGGGACAGATGCAAAACTGTTTTTT.

This clone has a single count. This sequence joins TRBV9 and TRBJ2-1; D is perhaps TRBD2 (6 bases). CDR1 is SGDLS, CDR2 YYNGEE, per germline. The CDR3 is 15 residues long. With 4 bases removed from V and 1 base from J, the gap between germline ends came to 12 bases. DNA of the CDR3: TGTGCCAGCAGCAAAAGTAGCGGATCCTACAATGAGCAGTTCTTC. This gives the protein CASSKSSGSYNEQFF.

This chain connects TRBV11-1 to TRBJ2-7, with 9 positions matching TRBD1. The length of the CDR3 is 14 residues. J gave up 5 bases and V 3 bases, and 5 bases lay outside the gene matches. The germline V gene encodes CDR1 SGHAT and CDR2 FQDESV (reference sequence). As DNA, the CDR3 is TGTGCCAGCAGCTTTGGGGACAGGGCCCACGAGCAGTACTTC. It is translated as CASSFGDRAHEQYF.

The V call is TRBV15, the J call TRBJ1-5; weak D call: TRBD1 (5 bases). The V gene's germline CDR1 is LNHNV and CDR2 YYDKDF (reference sequence). CDR3 length: 15 residues. V lost 0 bases and J lost 7, with 13 bases in between. This chain's CDR3 is CATSRDLGHNQPQHF. CDR3 coding DNA: TGTGCCACCAGCAGAGATCTGGGGCATAACCAGCCCCAGCATTTT.

The chain is built from TRBV2 and TRBJ1-1; D ambiguous. Germline loops: CDR1 SNHLY, CDR2 FYNNEI. This CDR3 region has 15 residues. Deletions cut 5 bases from V and 3 bases from J, with 16 bases between. The CDR3 DNA follows: TGTGCCAGCAGTCGTGATCTGGAGGTGGACACTGAAGCTTTCTTT. Amino acid sequence: CASSRDLEVDTEAFF.

V is TRBV10-2 and J is TRBJ2-2; D is unresolved. Germline loops: CDR1 WSHSY, CDR2 SAAADI. V was shortened by 7 bases and J by 5 bases, with 11 bases between the two germline ends. The CDR3 runs to 13 residues. Written as DNA, the CDR3 is TGCGCCAGCAAACGAAGCGAGACCGGGGAGCTGTTTTTT. It codes for CASKRSETGELFF.

The chain recombines TRBV13 with TRBJ2-1; 10 nucleotides match TRBD1. The germline V gene has CDR1 PRHDT and CDR2 FYEKMQ (reference sequence). Trimming cost V 5 bases and J 6 bases; bases outside gene matches: 10. CDR3 size: 16 residues. CDR3 sequence reads: CASSLTPGQGFNEQFF. CDR3 nucleotides: TGTGCCAGCAGCCTCACGCCGGGACAGGGGTTCAATGAGCAGTTCTTC.

V is TRBV30 and J is TRBJ1-3, with D unresolved. From germline, CDR1 is GTSNPN and CDR2 SVGIG (reference sequence). V was pared by 4 bases and J by 0 bases, with 10 bases between. This CDR3 comprises 14 residues. CDR3 in DNA: TGTGCCTGGATGGACCGGGGCTCTGGAAACACCATATATTTT. Its translation is CAWMDRGSGNTIYF.

The table lists this clone with a few counts. V is TRBV12-3 or TRBV12-4 and J is TRBJ2-3; D uncertain. The CDR3 totals 11 residues. Deletions cut 3 bases from V and 6 bases from J, with 4 bases between. CDR3 amino acids: CASSFVDTQYF. Written as DNA, the CDR3 is TGTGCCAGCAGTTTTGTGGATACGCAGTATTTT.

The chain recombines TRBV9 with TRBJ2-6; D gene ambiguous. V was cut by 7 bases and J by 0 bases, with 14 bases left in between. Germline V lookup: CDR1 SGDLS, CDR2 YYNGEE. The CDR3 contains 16 residues. CDR3 in DNA: TGTGCCAGCGCGGTAGGAGATGGCTCTGGGGCCAACGTCCTGACTTTC. Encoded protein: CASAVGDGSGANVLTF. Looking up the rest from reference TRBV9 and TRBJ2-6 gives the full variable domain: DSGVTQTPKHLITATGQRVTLRCSPRSGDLSVYWYQQSLDQGLQFLIQYYNGEERAKGNILERFSAQQFPDLHSELNLSSLELGDSALYFCASAVGDGSGANVLTFGAGSRLTVL.

This clone was seen only once. The chain joins TRBV6-5 to TRBJ2-7; TRBD1 agrees at 11 bases. The CDR3 spans 12 residues. The germline gives CDR1 MNHEY, CDR2 SVGAGI. V gave up 10 bases and J gave up 5 bases; unmatched junction bases: 4. This chain's CDR3 is CATGQGADEQYF. The CDR3 bases are TGTGCCACCGGACAGGGGGCTGACGAGCAGTACTTC.

The chain uses TRBV10-3 and TRBJ2-1, with D maybe TRBD2 (6 bases). Germline V gene sequence: CDR1 ENHRY, CDR2 SYGVKD. The CDR3 length is 16 residues. The V end was cut by 4 bases, the J end by 0 bases, with 13 bases between. CDR3 sequence: CAISVLSGSSYNEQFF. The CDR3 DNA reads TGTGCCATCAGTGTCCTTAGCGGTAGCTCCTACAATGAGCAGTTCTTC.